This T cell receptor beta chain is from a study of CD8 T cells in Susac syndrome. Findings of the study overall: The study recognized that its TCR sequencing and HLA analysis covered a relatively small number of individuals.

The multiple sclerosis control cohort comprised treatment-naive individuals presenting with stable or active relapsing-remitting disease. Negative isolation yielded CD8+ and CD4+ T cells; FACS enriched TEMRA cells. This CDR3 is 12 amino acids long. V was cut by 1 base and J by 5 bases, with 4 bases left in between. Germline CDR1 reads MGHRA; CDR2 reads YSYEKL. Random hexamers served to reverse transcribe roughly 0.5 to 1 ug RNA. It was immunoSEQ multiplex PCR that amplified TCR beta CDR3 across 54 Vbeta and 13 Jbeta. TCRdb recomputed calls from the immunoSEQ multiplex PCR reads with MiXCR, one row per CDR3 protein. The data hold under 200,000 distinct CDR3 sequences, with roughly 95% observed a single time. Regarding this clonotype: Its antigen is unknown.

Sequenced input: CD8+ T cells from PBMCs. The genes are TRBV4-1 and TRBJ2-3; D gene uncertain. This TCR came from a human donor with multiple sclerosis. The CDR3 protein is CASSQVVDTQYF. The CDR3 nucleotides are TGCGCCAGCAGCCAAGTTGTAGATACGCAGTATTTT.